This T cell receptor (beta chain) stems from a study of blood T cell repertoires in COVID-19. Repertoires were generated with immunoSEQ multiplex PCR, while TCRdb's copy carries only in-frame clones and drops some. This table has more than 300,000 clones, about 87% appearing once. Source material: peripheral blood. This sequence originates from a woman under 40 with COVID-19, enrolled during active disease.

This CDR3 is CASRYPRLPRDLREQFF. The CDR3 DNA reads as TGTGCCAGCAGATACCCTAGGCTCCCCCGGGATTTGAGGGAGCAGTTCTTC. The chain carries TRBV2 and TRBJ2-1; a weak D match, TRBD2 (5 bases). The CDR3 is made up of 17 amino acids. Trimming removed 6 bases at V and 10 bases at J, with 28 bases between. Looked up from germline, CDR1 is SNHLY and CDR2 is FYNNEI.